This section outlines one T cell receptor beta chain sequence together with its context. Its antigen is unidentified. The PCR contained 60 Vbeta and 13 Jbeta primers. The repertoire was sequenced with immunoSEQ multiplex PCR; TCRdb's copy has only in-frame clones and lacks some. The sample lists some 180,000 clones, around 78% seen once, with less than 2% in the top ten. These data originate in a study of cytomegalovirus exposure and HLA in healthy donors. CDR3 length: 13 amino acids. CDR1 and CDR2 from the germline V gene are SQVTM and ANQGSEA. Trimming cost V 6 bases and J 4 bases; bases outside gene matches: 5. Points from the study as a whole: Among TCR beta chains of equal frequency, HLA-associated ones were more clonally expanded in a later analysis.

Sequenced material: PBMCs. This chain links TRBV29-1 with TRBJ2-7, with TRBD1 matching 11 bases. This clonotype was sampled from a young man in good health and CMV-seronegative. CDR3 residues: CSVPGQGVYEQYF. The CDR3 nucleotides are TGCAGCGTACCGGGACAGGGGGTATACGAGCAGTACTTC.